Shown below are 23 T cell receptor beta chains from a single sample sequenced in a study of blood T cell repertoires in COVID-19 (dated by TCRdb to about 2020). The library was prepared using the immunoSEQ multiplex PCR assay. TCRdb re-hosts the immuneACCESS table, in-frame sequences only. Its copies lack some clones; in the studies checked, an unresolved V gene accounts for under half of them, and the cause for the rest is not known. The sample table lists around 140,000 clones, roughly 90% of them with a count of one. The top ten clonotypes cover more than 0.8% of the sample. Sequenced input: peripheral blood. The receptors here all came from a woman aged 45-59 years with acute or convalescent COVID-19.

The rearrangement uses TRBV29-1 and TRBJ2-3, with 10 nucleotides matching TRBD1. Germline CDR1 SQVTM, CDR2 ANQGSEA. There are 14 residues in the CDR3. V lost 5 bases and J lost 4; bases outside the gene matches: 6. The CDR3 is CSVSRQGASDTQYF. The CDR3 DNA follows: TGCAGCGTTTCCCGACAGGGGGCGTCAGATACGCAGTATTTT.

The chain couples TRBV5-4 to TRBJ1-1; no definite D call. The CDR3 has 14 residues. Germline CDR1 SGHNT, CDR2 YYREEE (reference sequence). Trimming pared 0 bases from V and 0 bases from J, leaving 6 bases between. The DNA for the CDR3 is TGTGCCAGCAGCTTGGGCCTACTGAACACTGAAGCTTTCTTT. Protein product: CASSLGLLNTEAFF.

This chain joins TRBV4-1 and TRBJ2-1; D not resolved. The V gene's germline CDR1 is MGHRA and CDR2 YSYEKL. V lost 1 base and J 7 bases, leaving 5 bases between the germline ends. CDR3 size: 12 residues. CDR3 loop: CASSQGANEQFF. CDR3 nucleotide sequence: TGCGCCAGCAGCCAAGGGGCTAATGAGCAGTTCTTC.

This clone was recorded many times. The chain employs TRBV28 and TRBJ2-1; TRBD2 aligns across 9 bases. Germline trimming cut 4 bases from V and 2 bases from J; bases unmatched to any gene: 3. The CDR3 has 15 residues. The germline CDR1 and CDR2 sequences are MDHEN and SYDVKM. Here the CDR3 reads CASSSSSGAYNEQFF. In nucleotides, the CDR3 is TGTGCCAGCAGTTCATCTAGCGGGGCCTACAATGAGCAGTTCTTC.

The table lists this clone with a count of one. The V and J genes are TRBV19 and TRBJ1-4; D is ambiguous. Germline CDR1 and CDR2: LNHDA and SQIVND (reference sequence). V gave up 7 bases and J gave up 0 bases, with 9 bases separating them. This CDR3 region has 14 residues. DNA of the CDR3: TGTGCCAGTACTAAGGGAGCAACTAATGAAAAACTGTTTTTT. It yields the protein CASTKGATNEKLFF.

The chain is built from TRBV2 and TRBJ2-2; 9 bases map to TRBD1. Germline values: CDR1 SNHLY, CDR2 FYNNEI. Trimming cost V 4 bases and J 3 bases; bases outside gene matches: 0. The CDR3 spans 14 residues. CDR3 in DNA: TGTGCCAGCAGTGGGACAGGGGACACCGGGGAGCTGTTTTTT. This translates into CASSGTGDTGELFF.

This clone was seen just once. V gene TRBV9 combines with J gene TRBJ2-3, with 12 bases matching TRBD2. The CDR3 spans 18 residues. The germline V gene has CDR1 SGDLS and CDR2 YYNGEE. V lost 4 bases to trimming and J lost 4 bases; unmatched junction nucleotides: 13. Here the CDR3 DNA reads TGTGCCAGCAGCTCTCGACTAGCGGGGGCGGAAGTGTCAGATACGCAGTATTTT. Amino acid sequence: CASSSRLAGAEVSDTQYF. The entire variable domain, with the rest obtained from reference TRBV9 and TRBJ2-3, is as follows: DSGVTQTPKHLITATGQRVTLRCSPRSGDLSVYWYQQSLDQGLQFLIQYYNGEERAKGNILERFSAQQFPDLHSELNLSSLELGDSALYFCASSSRLAGAEVSDTQYFGPGTRLTVL.

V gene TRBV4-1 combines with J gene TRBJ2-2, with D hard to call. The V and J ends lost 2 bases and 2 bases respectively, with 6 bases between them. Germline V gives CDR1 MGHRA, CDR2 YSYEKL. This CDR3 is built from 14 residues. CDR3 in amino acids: CASSQPPNTGELFF. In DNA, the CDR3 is TGCGCCAGCAGCCAACCCCCTAACACCGGGGAGCTGTTTTTT.

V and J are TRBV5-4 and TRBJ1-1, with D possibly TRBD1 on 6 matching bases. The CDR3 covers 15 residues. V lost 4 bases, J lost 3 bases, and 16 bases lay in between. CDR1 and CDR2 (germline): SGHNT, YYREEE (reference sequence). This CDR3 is CASSLRGGKYTEAFF. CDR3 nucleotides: TGTGCCAGCAGCCTGAGGGGGGGGAAGTACACTGAAGCTTTCTTT.

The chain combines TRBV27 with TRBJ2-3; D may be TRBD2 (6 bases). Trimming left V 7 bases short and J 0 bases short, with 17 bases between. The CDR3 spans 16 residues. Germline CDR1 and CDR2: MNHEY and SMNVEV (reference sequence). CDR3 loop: CASTTAGEASTDTQYF. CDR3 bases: TGTGCCAGCACCACTGCTGGGGAGGCGAGCACAGATACGCAGTATTTT.

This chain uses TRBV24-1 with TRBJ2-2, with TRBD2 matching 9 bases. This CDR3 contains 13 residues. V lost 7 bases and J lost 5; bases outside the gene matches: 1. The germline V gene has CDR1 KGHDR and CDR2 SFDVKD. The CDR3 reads CATRTSGTGELFF. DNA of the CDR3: TGTGCCACCAGGACTAGCGGAACCGGGGAGCTGTTTTTT.

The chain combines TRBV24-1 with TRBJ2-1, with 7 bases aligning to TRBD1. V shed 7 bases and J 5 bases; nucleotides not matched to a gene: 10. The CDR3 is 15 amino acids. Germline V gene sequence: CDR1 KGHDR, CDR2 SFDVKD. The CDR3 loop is CATSRPGQLDNEQFF. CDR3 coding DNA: TGTGCCACCAGCAGACCGGGACAGCTCGACAATGAGCAGTTCTTC.

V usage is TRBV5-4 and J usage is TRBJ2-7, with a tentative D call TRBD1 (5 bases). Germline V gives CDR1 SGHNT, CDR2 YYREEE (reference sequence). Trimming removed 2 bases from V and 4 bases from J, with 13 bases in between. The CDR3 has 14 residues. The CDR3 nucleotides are TGTGCCAGCAGCTTCGATCAGGGCCGGTACGAGCAGTACTTC. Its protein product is CASSFDQGRYEQYF.

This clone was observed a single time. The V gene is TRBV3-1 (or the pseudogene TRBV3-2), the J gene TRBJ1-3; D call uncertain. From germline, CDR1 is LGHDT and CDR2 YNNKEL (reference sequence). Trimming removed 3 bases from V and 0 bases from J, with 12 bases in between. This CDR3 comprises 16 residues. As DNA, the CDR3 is TGTGCCAGCAGCCAGTATCCAGGCAACTCTGGAAACACCATATATTTT. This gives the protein CASSQYPGNSGNTIYF.

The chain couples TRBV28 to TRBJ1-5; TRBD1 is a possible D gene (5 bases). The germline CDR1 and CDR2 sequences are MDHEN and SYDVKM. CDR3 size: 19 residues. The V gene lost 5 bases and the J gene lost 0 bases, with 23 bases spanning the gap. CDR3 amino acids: CASSLAVGRVIRSNQPQHF. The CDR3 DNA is TGTGCCAGCAGTCTCGCTGTGGGCAGGGTAATTCGTAGCAATCAGCCCCAGCATTTT.

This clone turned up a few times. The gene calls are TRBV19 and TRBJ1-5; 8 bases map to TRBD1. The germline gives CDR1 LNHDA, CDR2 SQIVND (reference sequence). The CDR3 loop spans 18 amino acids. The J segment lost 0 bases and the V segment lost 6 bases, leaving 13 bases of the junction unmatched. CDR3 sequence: CASRQQGEAPYSNQPQHF. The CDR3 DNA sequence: TGTGCCAGTAGACAACAGGGGGAGGCCCCGTATAGCAATCAGCCCCAGCATTTT.

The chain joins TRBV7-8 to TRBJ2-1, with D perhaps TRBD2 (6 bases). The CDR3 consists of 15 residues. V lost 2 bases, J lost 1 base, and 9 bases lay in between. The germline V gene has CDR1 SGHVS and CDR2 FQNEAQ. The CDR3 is CASSLLSGSYNEQFF. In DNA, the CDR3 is TGTGCCAGCAGCTTACTAAGCGGGTCCTACAATGAGCAGTTCTTC.

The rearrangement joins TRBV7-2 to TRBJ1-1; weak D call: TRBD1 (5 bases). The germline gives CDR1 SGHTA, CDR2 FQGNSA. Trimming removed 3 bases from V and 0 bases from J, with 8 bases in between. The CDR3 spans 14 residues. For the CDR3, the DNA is TGTGCCAGCAGCTTTGGGGGGATGAACACTGAAGCTTTCTTT. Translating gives CASSFGGMNTEAFF.

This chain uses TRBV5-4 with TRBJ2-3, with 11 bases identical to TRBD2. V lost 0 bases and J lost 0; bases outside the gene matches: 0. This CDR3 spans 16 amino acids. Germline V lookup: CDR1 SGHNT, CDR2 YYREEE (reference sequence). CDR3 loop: CASSLGTSGSTDTQYF. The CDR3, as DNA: TGTGCCAGCAGCTTGGGGACTAGCGGGAGCACAGATACGCAGTATTTT.

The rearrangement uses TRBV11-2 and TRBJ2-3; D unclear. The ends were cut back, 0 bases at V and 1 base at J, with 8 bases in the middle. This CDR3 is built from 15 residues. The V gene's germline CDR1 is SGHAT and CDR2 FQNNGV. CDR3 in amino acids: CASSLDGVRTDTQYF. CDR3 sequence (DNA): TGTGCCAGCAGCTTAGATGGAGTCCGCACAGATACGCAGTATTTT.

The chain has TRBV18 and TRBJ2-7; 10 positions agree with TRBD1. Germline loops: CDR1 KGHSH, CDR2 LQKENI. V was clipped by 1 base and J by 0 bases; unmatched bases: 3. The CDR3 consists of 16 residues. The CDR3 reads CASSPLDRGSSYEQYF. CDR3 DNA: TGTGCCAGCTCACCACTGGACAGGGGGAGCTCCTACGAGCAGTACTTC.

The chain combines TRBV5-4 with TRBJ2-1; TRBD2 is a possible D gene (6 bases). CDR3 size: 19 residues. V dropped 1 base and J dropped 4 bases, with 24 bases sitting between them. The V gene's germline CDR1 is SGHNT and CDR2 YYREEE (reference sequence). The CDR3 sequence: CASSLKLARDLVSYNEQFF. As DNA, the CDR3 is TGTGCCAGCAGCTTGAAGCTAGCGCGGGATTTAGTCTCATACAATGAGCAGTTCTTC.

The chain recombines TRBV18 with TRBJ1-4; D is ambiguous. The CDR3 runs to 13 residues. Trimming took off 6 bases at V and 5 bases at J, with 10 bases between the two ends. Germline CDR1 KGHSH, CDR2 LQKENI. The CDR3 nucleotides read TGTGCCAGCTCGAATTACTTAAATGAAAAACTGTTTTTT. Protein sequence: CASSNYLNEKLFF.